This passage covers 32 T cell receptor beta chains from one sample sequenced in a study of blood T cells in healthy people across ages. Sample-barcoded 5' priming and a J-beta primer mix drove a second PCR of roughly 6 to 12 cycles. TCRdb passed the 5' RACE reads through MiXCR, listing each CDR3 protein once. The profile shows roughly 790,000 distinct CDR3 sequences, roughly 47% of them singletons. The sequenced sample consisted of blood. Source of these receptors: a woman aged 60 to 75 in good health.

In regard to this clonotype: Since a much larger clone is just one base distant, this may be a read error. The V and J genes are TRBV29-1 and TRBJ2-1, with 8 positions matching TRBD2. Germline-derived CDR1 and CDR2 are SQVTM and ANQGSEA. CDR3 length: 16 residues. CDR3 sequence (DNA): TGCAGCGTGAGGGCTAGCGGGCAGGGGAATTACAGTGAGCAGTTCTTC. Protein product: CSVRASGQGNYSEQFF.

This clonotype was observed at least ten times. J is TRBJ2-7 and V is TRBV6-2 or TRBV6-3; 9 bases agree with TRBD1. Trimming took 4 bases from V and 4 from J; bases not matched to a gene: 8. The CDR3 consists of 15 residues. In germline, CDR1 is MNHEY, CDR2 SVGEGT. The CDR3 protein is CASSFRGTGSYEQYF. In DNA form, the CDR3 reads TGTGCCAGCAGTTTCCGCGGGACAGGGAGTTACGAGCAGTACTTC.

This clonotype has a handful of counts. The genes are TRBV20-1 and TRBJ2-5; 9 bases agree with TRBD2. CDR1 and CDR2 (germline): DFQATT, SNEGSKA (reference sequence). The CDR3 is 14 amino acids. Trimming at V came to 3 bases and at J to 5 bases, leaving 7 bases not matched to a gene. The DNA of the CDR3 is TGCAGTGCTAGGCGGGGTAGCGGGAGTGAGACCCAGTACTTC. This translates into CSARRGSGSETQYF.

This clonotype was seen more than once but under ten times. The CDR3 loop is CSARDIPMNTEAFF. CDR3 nucleotide sequence: TGCAGTGCTAGAGATATCCCAATGAACACTGAAGCTTTCTTT. The chain recombines TRBV20-1 with TRBJ1-1; no firm D call. The germline CDR1 and CDR2 sequences are DFQATT and SNEGSKA (reference sequence). The CDR3 extends over 14 amino acids. V shed 0 bases and J shed 0 bases, with 8 bases lying between them.

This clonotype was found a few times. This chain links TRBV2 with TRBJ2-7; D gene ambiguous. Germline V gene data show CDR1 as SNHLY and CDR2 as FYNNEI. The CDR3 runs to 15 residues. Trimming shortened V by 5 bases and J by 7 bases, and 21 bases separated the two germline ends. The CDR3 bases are TGTGCCAGCAGTCCCCCTCTTAGCTCCTACAATGAGCAGTACTTC. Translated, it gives CASSPPLSSYNEQYF. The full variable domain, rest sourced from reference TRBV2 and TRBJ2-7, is EPEVTQTPSHQVTQMGQEVILRCVPISNHLYFYWYRQILGQKVEFLVSFYNNEISEKSEIFDDQFSVERPDGSNFTLKIRSTKLEDSAMYFCASSPPLSSYNEQYFGPGTRLTVT.

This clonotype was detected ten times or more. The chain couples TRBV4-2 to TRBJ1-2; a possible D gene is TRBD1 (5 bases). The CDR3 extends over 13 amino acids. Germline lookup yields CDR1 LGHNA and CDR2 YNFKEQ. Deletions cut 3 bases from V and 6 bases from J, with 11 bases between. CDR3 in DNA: TGTGCCAGCAGCCACGAGTGGGGCCATGGCTACACCTTC. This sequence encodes CASSHEWGHGYTF.

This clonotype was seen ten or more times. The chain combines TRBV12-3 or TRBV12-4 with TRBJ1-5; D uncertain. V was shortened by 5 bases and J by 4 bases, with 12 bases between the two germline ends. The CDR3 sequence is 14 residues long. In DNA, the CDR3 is TGTGCCAGCAGTACCTACACGGAGAATCAGCCCCAGCATTTT. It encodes CASSTYTENQPQHF.

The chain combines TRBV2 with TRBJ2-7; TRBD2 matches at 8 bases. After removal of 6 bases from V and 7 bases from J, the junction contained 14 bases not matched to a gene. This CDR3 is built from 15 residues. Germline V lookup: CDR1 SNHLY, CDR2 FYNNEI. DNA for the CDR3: TGTGCCAGCAGGAGGGGGGGACTAGGGGTTGGTGAGCAGTACTTC. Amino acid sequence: CASRRGGLGVGEQYF.

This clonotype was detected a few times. The CDR3: CASSSGTGRGEQYF. DNA for the CDR3: TGTGCCAGCAGTTCGGGGACAGGACGGGGCGAGCAGTACTTC. J is TRBJ2-7 and V is TRBV12-3 or TRBV12-4; the match to TRBD1 covers 8 bases. V dropped 4 bases and J dropped 6; count of bases not matched to a gene: 8. CDR3 length: 14 amino acids.

CDR3 coding DNA: TGTGCCAGCAGCTGGGCTAGCGGGAGTTACAATGAGCAGTACTTC. Translated: CASSWASGSYNEQYF. The J gene is TRBJ2-1, the V gene TRBV7-2, with 10 nucleotides matching TRBD2. The last part of the DNA fits TRBJ2-7 better; the J call may be wrong. Looked up from germline, CDR1 is SGHTA and CDR2 is FQGNSA. The CDR3 length is 15 residues.

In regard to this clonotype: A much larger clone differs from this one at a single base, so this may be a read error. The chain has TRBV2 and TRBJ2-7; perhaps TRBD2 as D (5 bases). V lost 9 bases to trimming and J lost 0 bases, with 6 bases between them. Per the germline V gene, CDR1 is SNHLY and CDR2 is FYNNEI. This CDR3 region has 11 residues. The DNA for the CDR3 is TGTGCCAGAGGGAGCTCCTACGAGCAGTACTTC. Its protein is CARGSSYEQYF.

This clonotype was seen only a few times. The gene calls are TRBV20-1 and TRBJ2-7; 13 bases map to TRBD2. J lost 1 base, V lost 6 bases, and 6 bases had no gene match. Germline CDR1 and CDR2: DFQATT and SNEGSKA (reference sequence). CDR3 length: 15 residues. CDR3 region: CSAGTSGIGSYEQYF. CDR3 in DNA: TGCAGTGCCGGGACTAGCGGGATCGGGTCCTACGAGCAGTACTTC.

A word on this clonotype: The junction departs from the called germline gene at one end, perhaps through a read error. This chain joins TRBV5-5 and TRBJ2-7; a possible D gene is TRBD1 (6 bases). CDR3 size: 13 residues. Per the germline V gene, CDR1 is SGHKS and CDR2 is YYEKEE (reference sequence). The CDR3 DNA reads TGTACCAGCAGCCTGGGGGCGGAGTACGAGCAGTACTTC. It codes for CTSSLGAEYEQYF.

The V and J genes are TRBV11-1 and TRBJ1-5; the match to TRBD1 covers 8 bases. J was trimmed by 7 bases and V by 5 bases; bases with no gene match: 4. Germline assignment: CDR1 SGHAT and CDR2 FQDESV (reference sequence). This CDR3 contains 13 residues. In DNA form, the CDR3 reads TGTGCCAGCAGCCAGGGGGCTGGGCAGCCCCAGCATTTT. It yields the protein CASSQGAGQPQHF.

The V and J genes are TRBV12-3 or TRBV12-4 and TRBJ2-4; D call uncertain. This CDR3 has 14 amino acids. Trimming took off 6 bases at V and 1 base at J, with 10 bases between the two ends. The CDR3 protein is CASRQHDAKNIQYF. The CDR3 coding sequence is TGTGCCAGCAGACAACACGACGCCAAAAACATTCAGTACTTC.

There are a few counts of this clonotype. The CDR3 sequence is CASSYGPFYGYTF. Written as DNA, the CDR3 is TGTGCCAGCAGTTACGGACCGTTCTATGGCTACACCTTC. V usage is TRBV6-5 and J usage is TRBJ1-2; D remains ambiguous. Trimming pared 2 bases from V and 4 bases from J, leaving 8 bases between. The CDR3 is made up of 13 amino acids. Germline CDR1 reads MNHEY; CDR2 reads SVGAGI.

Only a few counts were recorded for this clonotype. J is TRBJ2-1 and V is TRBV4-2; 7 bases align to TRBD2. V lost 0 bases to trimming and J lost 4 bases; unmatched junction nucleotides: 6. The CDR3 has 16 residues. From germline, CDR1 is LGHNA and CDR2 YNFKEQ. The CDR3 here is CASSQDTSEIYNEQFF. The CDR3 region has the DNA TGTGCCAGCAGCCAAGATACTAGCGAGATATACAATGAGCAGTTCTTC.

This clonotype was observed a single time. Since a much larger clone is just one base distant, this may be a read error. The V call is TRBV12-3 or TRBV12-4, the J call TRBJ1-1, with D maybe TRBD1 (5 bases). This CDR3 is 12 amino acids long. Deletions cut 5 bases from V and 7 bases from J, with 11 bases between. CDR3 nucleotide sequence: TGTGCCAGCAGTGGGGCGTCAGGTGAAGCTTTCTTT. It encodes CASSGASGEAFF.

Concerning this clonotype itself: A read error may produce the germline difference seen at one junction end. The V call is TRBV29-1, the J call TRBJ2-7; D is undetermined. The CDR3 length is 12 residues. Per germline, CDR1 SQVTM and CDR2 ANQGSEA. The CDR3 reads CIVGLGSDEQYF. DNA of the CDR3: TGCATCGTTGGGCTTGGGTCGGACGAGCAGTACTTC.

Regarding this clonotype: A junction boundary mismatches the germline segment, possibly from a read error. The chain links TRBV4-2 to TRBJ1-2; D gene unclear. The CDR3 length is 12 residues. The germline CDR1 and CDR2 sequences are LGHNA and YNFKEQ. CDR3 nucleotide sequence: TGTGTCAGCAGCCCCTGGGCATATGGCTACACCTTC. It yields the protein CVSSPWAYGYTF.

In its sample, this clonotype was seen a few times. In DNA, the CDR3 is TGTGCCAGCAGTGAAGGAGGACTAGCGAGGGATACGCAGTATTTT. Translation: CASSEGGLARDTQYF. The gene calls are TRBV2 and TRBJ2-3, with 9 nucleotides matching TRBD2. With V trimmed by 1 base and J by 6 bases, 5 bases remained unmatched. The CDR3 length is 15 residues. Germline V gene data show CDR1 as SNHLY and CDR2 as FYNNEI.

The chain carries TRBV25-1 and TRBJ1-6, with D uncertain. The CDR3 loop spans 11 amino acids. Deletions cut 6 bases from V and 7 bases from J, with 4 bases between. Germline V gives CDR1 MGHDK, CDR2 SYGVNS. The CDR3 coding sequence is TGTGCCAGCAGCGAAAATTCACCCCTCCACTTT. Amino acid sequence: CASSENSPLHF. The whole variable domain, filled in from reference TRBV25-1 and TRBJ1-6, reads EADIYQTPRYLVIGTGKKITLECSQTMGHDKMYWYQQDPGMELHLIHYSYGVNSTEKGDLSSESTVSRIRTEHFPLTLESARPSHTSQYLCASSENSPLHFGNGTRLTVT.

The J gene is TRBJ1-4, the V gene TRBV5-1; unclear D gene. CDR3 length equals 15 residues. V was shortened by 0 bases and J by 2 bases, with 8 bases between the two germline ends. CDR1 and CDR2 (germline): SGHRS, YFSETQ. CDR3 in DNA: TGCGCCAGCAGCTTGGTTCGGGCCACTAATGAAAAACTGTTTTTT. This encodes CASSLVRATNEKLFF.

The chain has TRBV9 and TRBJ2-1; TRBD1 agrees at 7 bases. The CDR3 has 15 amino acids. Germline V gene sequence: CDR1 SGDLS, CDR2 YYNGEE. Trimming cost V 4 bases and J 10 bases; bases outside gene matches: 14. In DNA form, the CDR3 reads TGTGCCAGCAGCCCAGGGGGTCATGGGCAGGTCGAGCAGTTCTTC. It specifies CASSPGGHGQVEQFF. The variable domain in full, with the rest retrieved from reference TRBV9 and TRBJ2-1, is DSGVTQTPKHLITATGQRVTLRCSPRSGDLSVYWYQQSLDQGLQFLIQYYNGEERAKGNILERFSAQQFPDLHSELNLSSLELGDSALYFCASSPGGHGQVEQFFGPGTRLTVL.

CDR3 in amino acids: CASSGGIGGLSTDTQYF. For the CDR3, the DNA is TGCGCCAGCAGCGGAGGCATCGGAGGTCTGAGCACAGATACGCAGTATTTT. V usage is TRBV5-1 and J usage is TRBJ2-3, with D perhaps matching TRBD2 (5 bases). Germline-derived CDR1 and CDR2 are SGHRS and YFSETQ. The V end lost 4 bases, the J end lost 0 bases, and 18 bases lay between the germline ends. CDR3 length: 17 residues.

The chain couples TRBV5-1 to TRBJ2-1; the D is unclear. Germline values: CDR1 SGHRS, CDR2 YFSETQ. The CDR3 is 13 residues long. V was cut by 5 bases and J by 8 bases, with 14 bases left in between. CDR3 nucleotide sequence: TGCGCCAGCAGTTCTCTCGGCAGCGATGAGCAGTTCTTC. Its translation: CASSSLGSDEQFF.

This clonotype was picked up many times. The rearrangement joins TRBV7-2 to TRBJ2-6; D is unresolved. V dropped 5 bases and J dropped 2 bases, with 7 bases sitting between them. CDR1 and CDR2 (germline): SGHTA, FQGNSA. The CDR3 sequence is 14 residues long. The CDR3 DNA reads TGTGCCAGCAGCCCGACGGCTGGGGCCAACGTCCTGACTTTC. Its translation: CASSPTAGANVLTF.

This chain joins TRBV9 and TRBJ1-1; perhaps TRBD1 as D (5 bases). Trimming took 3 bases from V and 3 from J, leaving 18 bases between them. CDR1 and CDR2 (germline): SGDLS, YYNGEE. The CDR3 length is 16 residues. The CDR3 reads CASSARTRGFDTEAFF. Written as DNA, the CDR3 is TGTGCCAGCAGCGCCCGGACCCGGGGGTTCGACACTGAAGCTTTCTTT.

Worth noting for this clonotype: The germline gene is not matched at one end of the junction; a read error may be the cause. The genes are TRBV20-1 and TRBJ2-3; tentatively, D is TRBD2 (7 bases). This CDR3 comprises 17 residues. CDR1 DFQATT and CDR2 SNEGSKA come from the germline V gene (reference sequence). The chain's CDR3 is CSARDLRGGRGTDTQYF. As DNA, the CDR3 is TGCAGTGCTAGAGATCTAAGGGGGGGCCGAGGCACTGATACGCAGTATTTT.

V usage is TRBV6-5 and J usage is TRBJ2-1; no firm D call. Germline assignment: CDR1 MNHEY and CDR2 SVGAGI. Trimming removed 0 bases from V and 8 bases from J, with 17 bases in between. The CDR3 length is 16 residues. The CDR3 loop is CASSYSSTPDMDEQFF. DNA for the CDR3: TGTGCCAGCAGTTACTCAAGTACCCCAGATATGGATGAGCAGTTCTTC.

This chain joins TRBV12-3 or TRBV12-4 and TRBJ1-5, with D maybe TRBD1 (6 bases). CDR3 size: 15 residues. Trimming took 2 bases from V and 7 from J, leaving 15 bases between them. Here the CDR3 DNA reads TGTGCCAGCAGTTTAAGGGGGATGGGTCAACAGCCCCAGCATTTT. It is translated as CASSLRGMGQQPQHF.

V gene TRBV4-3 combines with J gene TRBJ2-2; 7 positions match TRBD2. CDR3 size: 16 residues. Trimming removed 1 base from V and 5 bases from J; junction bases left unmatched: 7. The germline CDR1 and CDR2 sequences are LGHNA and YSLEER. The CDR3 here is CASSQGSGGSTGELFF. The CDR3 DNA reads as TGCGCCAGCAGCCAAGGTTCCGGGGGGTCTACCGGGGAGCTGTTTTTT.